The rows below give T cell receptor beta chains drawn from one sample of a study of neurological immune-mediated disorders. TCRdb recomputed calls from the 5' RACE reads with MiXCR, one row per CDR3 protein. In the table there are 50,000 or so distinct CDR3 sequences, over 9% of which are singletons. Sequenced material: PBMCs. These receptors were obtained from a woman between 40 and 55 years old with HTLV-1-associated myelopathy (HAM/TSP). Each CDR3 is given with its conserved first and last residue. D genes are given only for firm matches. Some rows mark clone size as missing; the rest say once, few, many or name a class of expanded clone.

>16|TRBJ2-3|TRBV4-3|many|TRBD2
CASSDLAGARSDTQYF
TGCGCCAGCAGCGACCTAGCGGGGGCCCGCTCAGATACGCAGTATTTT
>15|TRBJ1-3|TRBV10-3|.|.
CAIRGLLGSGNTIYF
TGTGCCATCAGAGGGCTACTCGGTTCTGGAAACACCATATATTTT
>14|TRBJ2-3|TRBV11-3|few|.
CASSLNPSVDTQYF
TGTGCCAGCAGCTTAAATCCCTCCGTTGATACGCAGTATTTT
>13|TRBJ2-1|TRBV6-6|many|TRBD2
CASGLVYYNEQFF
TGTGCCAGCGGACTAGTATACTACAATGAGCAGTTCTTC
>16|TRBJ2-3|TRBV9|.|TRBD1
CASSLRTGMGSDTQCF
TGTGCCAGCAGCCTCCGGACAGGGATGGGCTCAGATACGCAGTGTTTT
>15|TRBJ2-7|TRBV7-2|many|.
CASSLDPGWEYEQYF
TGTGCCAGCAGCTTAGATCCAGGGTGGGAGTACGAGCAGTACTTC
>15|TRBJ2-4|TRBV12-3/TRBV12-4|many|.
CASSLDPGVGHIQYF
TGTGCCAGCAGTTTAGATCCAGGGGTCGGGCACATTCAGTACTTC
>15|TRBJ1-2|TRBV6-6|many|.
CASSYSPTGYYGYTF
TGTGCCAGCAGTTACTCACCTACAGGATACTATGGCTACACCTTC
>16|TRBJ1-5|TRBV28|many|.
CASSFPGGDSNQPQHF
TGTGCCAGCAGTTTTCCTGGTGGGGATAGCAATCAGCCCCAGCATTTT
>15|TRBJ2-7|TRBV3-1|many|.
CASSQGTDLSYEQYF
TGTGCCAGCAGCCAAGGGACGGACCTCTCCTACGAGCAGTACTTC
>11|TRBJ2-1|TRBV2|many|.
CASRTAQPTFF
TGTGCCAGCAGAACTGCCCAGCCTACGTTCTTC
>14|TRBJ2-7|TRBV5-1|many|TRBD2
CASSKKGTIYEQYF
TGCGCCAGCAGCAAAAAGGGGACTATCTACGAGCAGTACTTC
>15|TRBJ2-7|TRBV7-2|many|TRBD1
CASSRARTGSYEQYF
TGTGCCAGCAGCAGAGCGAGGACAGGCTCCTACGAGCAGTACTTC
>15|TRBJ2-1|TRBV2|many|TRBD2
CAGTSGGNPYNEQFF
TGTGCCGGGACTAGCGGGGGCAATCCATACAATGAGCAGTTCTTC
>13|TRBJ2-3|TRBV7-9|many|.
CASSGMEGNTQYF
TGTGCCAGCAGTGGCATGGAGGGCAATACGCAGTATTTT
>16|TRBJ2-1|TRBV24-1|many|TRBD2
CATSDVRAGGNNEQFF
TGTGCCACCAGTGATGTTCGAGCGGGGGGCAACAATGAGCAGTTCTTC
>16|TRBJ2-3|TRBV5-1|many|TRBD2
CASSLTSGGHWYTQYF
TGCGCCAGCAGCTTGACTAGCGGGGGCCACTGGTATACGCAGTATTTT
>15|TRBJ2-3|TRBV20-1|many|.
CSARDRLVGTDTQYF
TGCAGTGCTAGAGATCGACTAGTTGGGACAGATACGCAGTATTTT
>15|TRBJ2-5|TRBV5-1|many|TRBD2
CASSTGGRSGETQYF
TGCGCCAGCAGCACGGGAGGGCGAAGTGGAGAGACCCAGTACTTC
>14|TRBJ1-1|TRBV20-1|many|.
CSARGPPPNTEAFF
TGCAGTGCTAGAGGCCCCCCACCGAACACTGAAGCTTTCTTT
>15|TRBJ2-1|TRBV4-1|few|.
CASSQGLLGGNEQFF
TGCGCCAGCAGCCAAGGACTTTTAGGGGGGAATGAGCAGTTCTTC
>13|TRBJ1-2|TRBV6-5|.|.
CVSRHDRNYGYTF
TGTGTCAGCAGGCACGACAGGAACTATGGCTACACCTTC
>17|TRBJ1-3|TRBV6-2/TRBV6-3|many|.
CASSFPPQELSGNTIYF
TGTGCCAGCAGTTTCCCCCCCCAGGAACTCTCTGGAAACACCATATATTTT
>15|TRBJ1-2|TRBV12-3/TRBV12-4|many|TRBD1
CASSLADRVNYGYTF
TGTGCCAGCAGTTTAGCGGACAGGGTCAACTATGGCTACACCTTC
>14|TRBJ1-1|TRBV6-5|.|.
CASSYYGGHTEAFF
TGTGCCAGCAGTTACTACGGGGGACACACTGAAGCTTTCTTT
>14|TRBJ1-2|TRBV29-1|many|.
CSVSSGRQPYGYTF
TGCAGCGTTTCCTCCGGGAGGCAGCCCTATGGCTACACCTTC
>16|TRBJ1-4|TRBV5-1|many|TRBD1
CASSLAERGLGEKLFF
TGCGCCAGCAGCTTGGCCGAGAGGGGGCTCGGGGAAAAACTGTTTTTT
>15|TRBJ2-3|TRBV3-1|many|.
CASSPQPGPTDTQYF
TGTGCCAGCAGCCCGCAGCCGGGTCCCACAGATACGCAGTATTTT
>11|TRBJ2-1|TRBV5-1|many|.
CASSFSNEQFF
TGCGCCAGCAGCTTTTCCAATGAGCAGTTCTTC
>12|TRBJ1-1|TRBV5-1|many|.
CASREGGTEAFF
TGCGCCAGCAGAGAAGGGGGAACTGAAGCTTTCTTT
>18|TRBJ2-4|TRBV9|many|.
CASSVDPRGTGAKNIQYF
TGTGCCAGCAGCGTAGACCCCCGGGGGACGGGAGCCAAAAACATTCAGTACTTC
>13|TRBJ2-2|TRBV20-1|many|.
CSAPNRATGELFF
TGCAGTGCCCCGAATCGGGCCACCGGGGAGCTGTTTTTT
>15|TRBJ2-7|TRBV4-3|many|TRBD1
CASSYWLGQVHEQYF
TGCGCCAGCAGCTATTGGTTGGGACAGGTCCACGAGCAGTACTTC
>15|TRBJ1-6|TRBV11-2|many|.
CASSSKQGGNSPLHF
TGTGCCAGCAGCTCCAAGCAGGGTGGAAATTCACCCCTCCACTTT
>13|TRBJ2-2|TRBV2|many|.
CASSVGVSGELFF
TGTGCCAGCAGTGTAGGGGTATCCGGGGAGCTGTTTTTT
>15|TRBJ2-1|TRBV7-2|many|.
CASSPSGFSYNEQFF
TGTGCCAGCAGCCCGTCAGGGTTCTCCTACAATGAGCAGTTCTTC
>15|TRBJ2-3|TRBV5-1|many|.
CASSPYGQTRDTQYF
TGCGCCAGCAGCCCGTATGGGCAGACACGAGATACGCAGTATTTT
>15|TRBJ1-6|TRBV4-1|few|TRBD1
CASSQRTGGNSPLHF
TGCGCCAGCAGCCAAAGGACAGGGGGGAATTCACCCCTCCACTTT
>15|TRBJ2-7|TRBV5-1|many|TRBD2
CASSRNDGGTYEQYF
TGCGCCAGCAGCCGAAATGACGGGGGGACCTACGAGCAGTACTTC
>15|TRBJ2-2|TRBV7-8|many|.
CASSPVGGYTGELFF
TGTGCCAGCAGCCCTGTCGGAGGGTACACCGGGGAGCTGTTTTTT
>16|TRBJ1-1|TRBV7-7|.|TRBD1
CASSLLLSDRPTEAFF
TGTGCCAGCAGCTTACTATTGTCGGACAGGCCCACTGAAGCTTTCTTT
>15|TRBJ2-7|TRBV7-2|many|.
CASSFSGTEGYEQYF
TGTGCCAGCAGCTTCTCCGGGACTGAAGGCTACGAGCAGTACTTC
>14|TRBJ2-7|TRBV9|many|.
CASSVNPDPYEQYF
TGTGCCAGCAGCGTAAATCCCGACCCCTACGAGCAGTACTTC
>15|TRBJ1-2|TRBV9|many|.
CASSVGGISTYGYTF
TGTGCCAGCAGCGTAGGAGGCATTTCCACCTATGGCTACACCTTC
>15|TRBJ2-7|TRBV20-1|.|TRBD1
CSAPRPGTASYEQYF
TGCAGTGCGCCTAGGCCCGGGACAGCCTCCTACGAGCAGTACTTC